Sequencing of this TCR beta chain was carried out in a study of Graves' ophthalmopathy and Graves' hyperthyroidism. Trimming removed 0 bases from V and 3 bases from J; junction bases left unmatched: 10. Germline V CDR1 and CDR2: SGHAT, FQDESV (reference sequence). CDR3 length: 17 residues. RNA served as the template for amplifying TCR beta CDR3 regions. First-round RT-PCR relied on HTBI primers, and a second-round multiplex PCR came next. Via MiXCR, TCRdb re-called the multiplex PCR reads, giving one row per CDR3 protein. Counted here are over 150,000 distinct CDR3 sequences, approximately 38% occurring once; the ten biggest clones make up about 6%. This clonotype was seen just once.

The chain couples TRBV11-1 to TRBJ2-5; TRBD1 aligns across 7 bases. Sample: peripheral blood. The TCR sequence derives from a woman aged 35 to 49 with Graves' ophthalmopathy. Here the CDR3 DNA reads TGTGCCAGCAGCTTAGCTAAACAGGGGCGAATAGAAGAGACCCAGTACTTC. Residues: CASSLAKQGRIEETQYF.